This passage covers 5 T cell receptor beta chains from one sample sequenced in a study of cytomegalovirus exposure and HLA in healthy donors. The repertoire was sequenced with immunoSEQ multiplex PCR; TCRdb's copy has only in-frame clones and lacks some. The table lists 250,000 to 350,000 clones, 87% of them singletons. The sequenced sample was PBMCs. The source is a woman in her twenties or thirties in good health and CMV-seropositive.

The chain uses TRBV18 and TRBJ1-1; D remains unclear. CDR1 and CDR2 (germline): KGHSH, LQKENI. The CDR3 covers 13 residues. The germline V and J ends were trimmed by 6 bases and 0 bases, with 8 bases remaining between them. CDR3 coding DNA: TGTGCCAGCTCTAGGCAGATGAACACTGAAGCTTTCTTT. Protein sequence: CASSRQMNTEAFF.

The rearrangement links TRBV7-2 to TRBJ2-7; a possible D gene is TRBD1 (6 bases). The CDR3 spans 14 residues. Trimming took 4 bases from V and 2 from J, leaving 12 bases between them. Germline V gene data show CDR1 as SGHTA and CDR2 as FQGNSA. Here the CDR3 DNA reads TGTGCCAGCAGCTCACAGGGAAGAACCTACGAGCAGTACTTC. This sequence encodes CASSSQGRTYEQYF. The full variable domain, its missing parts supplied by reference TRBV7-2 and TRBJ2-7, is GAGVSQSPSNKVTEKGKDVELRCDPISGHTALYWYRQSLGQGLEFLIYFQGNSAPDKSGLPSDRFSAERTGGSVSTLTIQRTQQEDSAVYLCASSSQGRTYEQYFGPGTRLTVT.

The chain employs TRBV11-2 and TRBJ2-7, with 11 bases fitting TRBD2. V shed 4 bases and J 3 bases; nucleotides not matched to a gene: 5. CDR3 length: 15 residues. CDR1 and CDR2 from the germline V gene are SGHAT and FQNNGV. The CDR3 DNA reads as TGTGCCAGCAGCTCCCGTAGCGGGAGGGGCTACGAGCAGTACTTC. The encoded protein is CASSSRSGRGYEQYF. The full variable domain, in which reference TRBV11-2 and TRBJ2-7 provide the parts outside the CDR3, is EAGVAQSPRYKIIEKRQSVAFWCNPISGHATLYWYQQILGQGPKLLIQFQNNGVVDDSQLPKDRFSAERLKGVDSTLKIQPAKLEDSAVYLCASSSRSGRGYEQYFGPGTRLTVT.

The chain is built from TRBV4-3 and TRBJ1-4, with TRBD1 matching 7 bases. The CDR3 covers 14 residues. Germline CDR1 LGHNA, CDR2 YSLEER. The V gene end was trimmed by 8 bases and the J gene end by 6 bases; junction bases not matched to a gene: 9. Here the CDR3 reads CASARQGVDEKLFF. CDR3 in DNA: TGCGCCAGCGCCCGGCAGGGGGTAGATGAAAAACTGTTTTTT.

This clone was counted between two and nine times. This chain uses TRBV6-4 with TRBJ1-5; no reliable D call. CDR3 length: 12 residues. V was pared by 11 bases and J by 5 bases, with 13 bases between. The germline V gene has CDR1 MRHNA and CDR2 SNTAGT. The CDR3 region is CAPTVTYQPQHF. The DNA of the CDR3 is TGTGCCCCGACGGTTACTTATCAGCCCCAGCATTTT.